Reported below is one T cell receptor (beta chain). Its antigen is not identified. Trimming removed 4 bases at V and 3 bases at J, with 13 bases between. The CDR3 length is 15 residues. Germline CDR1 reads MGHRA; CDR2 reads YSYEKL. PCR involved 60 Vbeta and 13 Jbeta primers. TCRdb's table, derived via immunoSEQ multiplex PCR, lists solely in-frame clones and lacks some. The sample yields roughly 120,000 clones, around 78% seen once. This sample stems from a study of cytomegalovirus exposure and HLA in healthy donors. Study results and limitations: In a later analysis, across HLA loci, associated TCR counts were highest for DRB1, lowest for HLA-C. An analysis was carried out at a later point. It showed that HLA-associated TCR beta chains were more clonally expanded than equally common non-associated chains. CMV serostatus was the only recorded immune exposure for donors.

The sample consisted of PBMCs. This chain uses TRBV4-1 with TRBJ1-5; TRBD1 might be the D (6 bases). This receptor was obtained from a man aged 40-49 years in good health and CMV-seronegative. CDR3 in amino acids: CASSPDRGANQPQHF. The CDR3, as DNA: TGCGCCAGCAGCCCAGACCGGGGGGCCAATCAGCCCCAGCATTTT.